This T cell receptor beta chain was sequenced in a study of identifying expanded T cells in peripheral blood. Study-level results: Two-week clone count variance significantly increased as total template count grew. Technical replicates showed around 1.2 changed clones; approximately 2 weeks around 15; four weeks 19.

Notes on this clone: No antigen is known for it.

Assay used: immunoSEQ multiplex PCR; TCRdb lists only in-frame clones, some missing. The sample records 130,000 or so clones, about 80% being singletons. During the collection period, no donor immune events like infections were recorded. Germline V gene data show CDR1 as MDHEN and CDR2 as SYDVKM. This CDR3 comprises 13 residues. The source of this sequence is a person aged 18 to 75 in good health. Material for sequencing was blood. This chain joins TRBV28 and TRBJ2-4; no firm D call. This CDR3 reads CATTTPPKNIQYF. CDR3 coding DNA: TGTGCAACCACCACGCCGCCCAAAAACATTCAGTACTTC.